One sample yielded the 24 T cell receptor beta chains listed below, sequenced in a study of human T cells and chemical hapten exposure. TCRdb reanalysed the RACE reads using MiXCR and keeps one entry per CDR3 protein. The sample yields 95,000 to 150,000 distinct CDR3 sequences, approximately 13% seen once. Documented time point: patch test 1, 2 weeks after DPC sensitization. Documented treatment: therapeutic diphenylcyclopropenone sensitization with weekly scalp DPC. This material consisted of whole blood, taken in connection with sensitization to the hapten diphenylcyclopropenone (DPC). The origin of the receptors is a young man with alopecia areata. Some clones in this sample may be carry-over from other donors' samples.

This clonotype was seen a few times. CDR3: CASSHQDRPYEQYF. The CDR3 coding sequence is TGTGCCAGCTCCCACCAGGACAGACCCTACGAGCAGTACTTC. The chain has TRBV7-3 and TRBJ2-7, with D possibly matching TRBD1 (6 bases). Trimming left V 8 bases short and J 2 bases short, with 16 bases between. There are 14 residues in the CDR3. Germline-derived CDR1 and CDR2 are SGHTA and FQGTGA.

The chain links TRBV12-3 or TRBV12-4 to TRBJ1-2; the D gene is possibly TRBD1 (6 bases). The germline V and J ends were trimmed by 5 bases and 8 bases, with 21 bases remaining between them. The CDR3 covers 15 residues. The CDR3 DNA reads TGTGCCAGCAGTCCCCTAACGGGGGGGCTGTACGGCTACACCTTC. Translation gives CASSPLTGGLYGYTF.

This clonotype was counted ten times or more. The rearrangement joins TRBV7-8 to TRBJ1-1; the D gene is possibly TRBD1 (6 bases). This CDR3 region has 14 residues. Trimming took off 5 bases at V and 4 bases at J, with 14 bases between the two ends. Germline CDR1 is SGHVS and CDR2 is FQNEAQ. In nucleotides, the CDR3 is TGTGCCAGCAGCCTACAGGGTTTTGCCACTGAAGCTTTCTTT. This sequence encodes CASSLQGFATEAFF.

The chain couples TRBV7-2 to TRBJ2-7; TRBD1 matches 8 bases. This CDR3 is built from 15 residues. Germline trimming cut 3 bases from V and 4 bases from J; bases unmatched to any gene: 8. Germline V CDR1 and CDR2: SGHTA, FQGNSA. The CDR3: CASSLDGQGVYEQYF. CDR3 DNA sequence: TGTGCCAGCAGCTTGGACGGACAGGGCGTTTACGAGCAGTACTTC.

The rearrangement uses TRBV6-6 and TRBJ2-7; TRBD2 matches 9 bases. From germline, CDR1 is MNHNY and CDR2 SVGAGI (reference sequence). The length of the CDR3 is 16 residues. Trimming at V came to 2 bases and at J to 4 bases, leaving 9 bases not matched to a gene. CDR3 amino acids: CASSYDTQSGGYEQYV. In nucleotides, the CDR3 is TGTGCCAGCAGTTACGATACCCAGAGCGGGGGGTACGAGCAGTACGTC.

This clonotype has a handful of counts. The chain's CDR3 is CATSKVADDEAFF. The CDR3 DNA sequence: TGTGCCACCAGCAAGGTTGCGGACGATGAAGCTTTCTTT. This chain joins TRBV15 and TRBJ1-1; D unclear. This CDR3 has 13 amino acids. Trimming stripped 4 bases from V and 7 bases from J, with 13 bases between. Germline-derived CDR1 and CDR2 are LNHNV and YYDKDF (reference sequence).

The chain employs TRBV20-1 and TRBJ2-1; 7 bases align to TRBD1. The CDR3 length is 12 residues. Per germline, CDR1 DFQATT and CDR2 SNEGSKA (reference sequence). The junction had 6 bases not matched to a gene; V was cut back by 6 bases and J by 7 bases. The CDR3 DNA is TGCAGTGCAAACAGGGGACGGAATGAGCAGTTCTTC. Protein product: CSANRGRNEQFF.

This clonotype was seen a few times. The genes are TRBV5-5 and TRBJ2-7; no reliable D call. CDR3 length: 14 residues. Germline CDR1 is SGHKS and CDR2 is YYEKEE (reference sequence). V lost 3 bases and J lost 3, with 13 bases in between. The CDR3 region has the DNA TGTGCCAGCAGCTCAAGGTTGCGCGGCTACGAGCAGTACGTC. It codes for CASSSRLRGYEQYV.

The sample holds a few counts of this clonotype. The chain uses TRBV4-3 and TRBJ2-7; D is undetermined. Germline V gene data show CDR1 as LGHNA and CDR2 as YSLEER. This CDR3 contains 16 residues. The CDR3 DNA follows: TGCGCCAGCAACCAAGGAAATGGGCAGGCTGACTACGAGCAGTACGTC. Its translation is CASNQGNGQADYEQYV.

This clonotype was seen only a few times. The CDR3: CAGKREGGNTEAFF. The CDR3 DNA reads TGTGCCGGGAAACGAGAAGGAGGGAACACTGAAGCTTTCTTT. The chain links TRBV5-8 to TRBJ1-1; D not resolved. The CDR3 extends over 14 amino acids. V dropped 10 bases and J dropped 1 base, with 17 bases sitting between them. Germline V gives CDR1 SGHTS, CDR2 YDEGEE.

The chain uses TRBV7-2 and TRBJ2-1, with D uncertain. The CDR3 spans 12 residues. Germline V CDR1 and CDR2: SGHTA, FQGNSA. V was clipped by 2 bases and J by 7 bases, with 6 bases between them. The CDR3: CASSLFGNEQFF. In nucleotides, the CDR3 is TGTGCCAGCAGCTTATTCGGTAATGAGCAGTTCTTC.

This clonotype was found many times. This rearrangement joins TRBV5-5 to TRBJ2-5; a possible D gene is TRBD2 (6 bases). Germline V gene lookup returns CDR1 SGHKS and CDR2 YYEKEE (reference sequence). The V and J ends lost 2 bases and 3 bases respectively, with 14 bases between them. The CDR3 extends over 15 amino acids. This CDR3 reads CASSLLRGGEETQYF. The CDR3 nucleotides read TGTGCCAGCAGCTTACTGCGGGGTGGGGAAGAGACCCAGTACTTC.

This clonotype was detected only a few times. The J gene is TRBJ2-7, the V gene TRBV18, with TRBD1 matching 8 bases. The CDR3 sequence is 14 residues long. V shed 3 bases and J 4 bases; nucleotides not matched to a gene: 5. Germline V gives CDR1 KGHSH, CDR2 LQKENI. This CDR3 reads CASSPGQENYEQYF. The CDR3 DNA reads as TGTGCCAGCTCACCGGGACAGGAGAATTACGAGCAGTACTTC.

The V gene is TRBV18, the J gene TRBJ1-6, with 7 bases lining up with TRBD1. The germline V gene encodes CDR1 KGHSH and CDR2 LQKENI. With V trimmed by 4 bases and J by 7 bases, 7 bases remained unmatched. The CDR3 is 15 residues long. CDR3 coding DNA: TGTGCCAGCTCACAACTTACAGGGGAAAATTCACCCCTCCACTTT. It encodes CASSQLTGENSPLHF.

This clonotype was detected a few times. The CDR3, as DNA: TGTGCCAGCTCACCTCCGGTTTCTGGAAACACCATATATTTT. Protein sequence: CASSPPVSGNTIYF. The J gene is TRBJ1-3, the V gene TRBV18, with D unresolved. The CDR3 loop spans 14 amino acids. Germline values: CDR1 KGHSH, CDR2 LQKENI. V was pared by 3 bases and J by 1 base, with 7 bases between.

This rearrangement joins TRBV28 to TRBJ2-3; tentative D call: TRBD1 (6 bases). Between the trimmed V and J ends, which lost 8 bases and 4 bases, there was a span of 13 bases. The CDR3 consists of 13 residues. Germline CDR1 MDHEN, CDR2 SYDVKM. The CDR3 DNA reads TGTGCCAGCGCACAGGGATCGCCAGATACGCAGTATTTT. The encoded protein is CASAQGSPDTQYF.

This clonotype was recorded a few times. The DNA for the CDR3 is TGTGCCAGCAGACCCAAGCCGGGGGTAACTGAAGCTTTCTTT. It codes for CASRPKPGVTEAFF. V gene TRBV12-3 or TRBV12-4 combines with J gene TRBJ1-1; the D gene is possibly TRBD1 (5 bases). With 6 bases removed from V and 5 bases from J, the gap between germline ends came to 16 bases. CDR3 length: 14 amino acids.

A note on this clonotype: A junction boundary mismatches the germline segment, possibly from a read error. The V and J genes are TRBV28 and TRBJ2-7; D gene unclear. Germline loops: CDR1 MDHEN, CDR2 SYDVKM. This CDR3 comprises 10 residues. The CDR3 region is CASSSPFLGF. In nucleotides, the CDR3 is TGTGCCAGCAGTTCCCCGTTTCTAGGCTTC.

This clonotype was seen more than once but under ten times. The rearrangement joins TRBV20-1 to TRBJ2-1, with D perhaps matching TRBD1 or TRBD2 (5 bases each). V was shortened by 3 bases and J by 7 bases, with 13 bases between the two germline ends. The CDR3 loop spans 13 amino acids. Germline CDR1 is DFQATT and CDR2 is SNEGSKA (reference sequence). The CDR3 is CSASGTVKNEQFF. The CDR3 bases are TGCAGTGCTAGTGGGACGGTTAAAAATGAGCAGTTCTTC.

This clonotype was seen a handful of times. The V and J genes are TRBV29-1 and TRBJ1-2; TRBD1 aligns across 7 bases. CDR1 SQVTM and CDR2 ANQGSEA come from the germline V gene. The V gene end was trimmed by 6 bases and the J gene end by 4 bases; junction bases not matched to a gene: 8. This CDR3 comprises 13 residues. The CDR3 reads CSVGGTEGYGYTF. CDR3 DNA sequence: TGCAGCGTCGGCGGGACAGAAGGCTATGGCTACACCTTC.

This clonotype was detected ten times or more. CDR3 sequence (DNA): TGTGCCAGCAGTCTCGGGACAGGGCGGGGATTGGGGTACAATGAGCAGTTCTTC. Translated, it gives CASSLGTGRGLGYNEQFF. This chain uses TRBV12-3 or TRBV12-4 with TRBJ2-1; 9 nucleotides agree with TRBD1. This CDR3 contains 18 residues. Trimming took 5 bases from V and 4 from J; bases not matched to a gene: 15.

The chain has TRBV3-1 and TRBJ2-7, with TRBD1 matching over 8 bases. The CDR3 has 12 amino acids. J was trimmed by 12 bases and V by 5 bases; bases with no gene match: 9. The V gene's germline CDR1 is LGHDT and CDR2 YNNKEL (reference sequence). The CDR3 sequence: CASSTRTGKGYF. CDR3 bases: TGTGCCAGCAGCACCCGGACAGGGAAGGGGTACTTC.

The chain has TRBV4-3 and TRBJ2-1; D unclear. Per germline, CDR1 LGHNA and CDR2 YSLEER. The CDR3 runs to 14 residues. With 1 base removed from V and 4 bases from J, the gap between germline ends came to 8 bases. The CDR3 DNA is TGCGCCAGCAGCCAAGGAGTACGGTACAATGAGCAGTTCTTC. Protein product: CASSQGVRYNEQFF.

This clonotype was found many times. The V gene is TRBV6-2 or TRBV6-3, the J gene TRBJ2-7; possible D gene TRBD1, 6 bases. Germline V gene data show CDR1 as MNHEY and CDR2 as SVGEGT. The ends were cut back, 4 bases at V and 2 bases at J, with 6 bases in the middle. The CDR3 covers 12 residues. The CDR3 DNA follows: TGTGCCAGCAGTTCAGGGGCCTACGAGCAGTACGTC. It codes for CASSSGAYEQYV.